The rows below give T cell receptor beta chains drawn from one sample of a study of early T cells in non-severe SARS-CoV-2 infection. Each CDR3 protein is one row after TCRdb ran MiXCR on the 5' RACE reads. The sample holds about 56,000 distinct CDR3 sequences, about 10% seen once. The sequencing sample was made of whole blood. The source of these receptors is an adult who was a healthcare worker with PCR-confirmed SARS-CoV-2 infection or an uninfected control (not recorded which). Each CDR3 is given with its conserved first and last residue. D genes are given only for firm matches. For some rows the clone size is stated as once, few or many, or as a class when expanded; others skip it.

size	J	D	V	CDR3	DNA
many	TRBJ2-2	TRBD1	TRBV10-3	CAIRGTGGNTGELFF	TGTGCCATCAGGGGGACAGGGGGCAACACCGGGGAGCTGTTTTTT
many	TRBJ1-4	NA	TRBV29-1	CSVEDRAKGEKLFF	TGCAGCGTTGAAGATCGGGCAAAGGGTGAAAAACTGTTTTTT
few	TRBJ2-7	NA	TRBV7-8	CASSLAEGFEQYF	TGTGCCAGCAGCTTAGCGGAGGGTTTCGAGCAGTACTTC
many	TRBJ1-1	NA	TRBV7-9	CASSPKGQFGTEAFF	TGTGCCAGCAGTCCGAAAGGACAGTTTGGCACTGAAGCTTTCTTT
many	TRBJ2-1	NA	TRBV21-1	CASSKDKREREQFF	TGTGCCAGCAGCAAAGATAAGCGGGAGAGGGAGCAGTTCTTC
medium-sized	TRBJ1-1	NA	TRBV7-9	CASSGDSEAFF	TGTGCCAGCAGCGGGGACTCTGAAGCTTTCTTT
few	TRBJ1-1	TRBD1	TRBV7-2	CASSLGGFGQGPAFF	TGTGCCAGCAGCTTAGGGGGTTTTGGACAGGGGCCAGCTTTCTTT
many	TRBJ2-1	NA	TRBV5-1	CASSLGLAPRDEQFF	TGCGCCAGCAGCTTGGGCCTAGCGCCAAGGGATGAGCAGTTCTTC
many	TRBJ1-5	TRBD1	TRBV7-2	CASSFQGGRLNQPQHF	TGTGCCAGCAGCTTCCAGGGGGGAAGGTTAAATCAGCCCCAGCATTTT
NA	TRBJ1-2	NA	TRBV7-9	CASSPRQEEYGYTF	TGTGCCAGCAGCCCCAGACAGGAGGAATATGGCTACACCTTC
NA	TRBJ2-7	NA	TRBV5-1	CASGPSSAYEQYF	TGCGCCAGCGGTCCTAGCTCTGCCTACGAGCAGTACTTC
NA	TRBJ2-2	TRBD2	TRBV20-1	CSARPSVAGSGTGELFF	TGCAGTGCGCGACCTTCGGTAGCGGGATCTGGCACCGGGGAGCTGTTTTTT
many	TRBJ2-7	TRBD1	TRBV11-1	CASSFATGLTYEQYF	TGTGCCAGCAGCTTCGCGACAGGGCTTACCTACGAGCAGTACTTC
NA	TRBJ1-1	NA	TRBV11-2	CASQGNTEAFF	TGTGCCAGTCAGGGGAACACTGAAGCTTTCTTT
many	TRBJ1-1	NA	TRBV2	CASSPVLPAGEAFF	TGTGCCAGCAGCCCCGTCTTACCTGCGGGGGAAGCTTTCTTT
many	TRBJ2-7	TRBD1	TRBV6-5	CASSSQWTGVYEQYF	TGTGCCAGCAGTTCTCAATGGACAGGGGTATACGAGCAGTACTTC
NA	TRBJ2-1	TRBD2	TRBV7-8	CASSRAGLANNEQFF	TGTGCCAGCAGCCGAGCGGGACTAGCTAACAATGAGCAGTTCTTC
few	TRBJ2-5	NA	TRBV20-1	CSASQRGGQETQYF	TGCAGTGCTAGTCAACGGGGCGGTCAAGAGACCCAGTACTTC
few	TRBJ2-2	TRBD2	TRBV24-1	CATSDLGTSDGELFF	TGTGCCACCAGTGATCTCGGGACTAGCGACGGGGAGCTGTTTTTT